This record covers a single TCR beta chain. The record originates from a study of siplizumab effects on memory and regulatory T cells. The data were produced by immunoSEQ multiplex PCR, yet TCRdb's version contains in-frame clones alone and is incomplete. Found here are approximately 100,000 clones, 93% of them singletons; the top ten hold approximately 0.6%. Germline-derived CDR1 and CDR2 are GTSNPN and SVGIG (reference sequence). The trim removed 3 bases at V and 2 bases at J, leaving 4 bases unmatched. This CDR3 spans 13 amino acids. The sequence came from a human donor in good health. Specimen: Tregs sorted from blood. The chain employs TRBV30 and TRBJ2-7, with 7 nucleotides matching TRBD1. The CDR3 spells CAWRKTGAYEQYF. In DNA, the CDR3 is TGTGCCTGGAGGAAAACAGGGGCCTACGAGCAGTACTTC.